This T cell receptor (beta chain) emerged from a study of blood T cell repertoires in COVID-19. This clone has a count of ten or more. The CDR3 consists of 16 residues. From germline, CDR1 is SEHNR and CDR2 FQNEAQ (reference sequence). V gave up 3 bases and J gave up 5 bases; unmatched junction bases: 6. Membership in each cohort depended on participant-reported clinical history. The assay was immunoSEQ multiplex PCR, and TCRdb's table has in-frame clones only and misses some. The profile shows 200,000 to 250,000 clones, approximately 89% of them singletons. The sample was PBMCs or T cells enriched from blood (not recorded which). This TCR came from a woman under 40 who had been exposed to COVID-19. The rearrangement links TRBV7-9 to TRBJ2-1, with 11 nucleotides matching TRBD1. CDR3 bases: TGTGCCAGCAGCTTGTATCCGGGACAGGGGGACAATGAGCAGTTCTTC. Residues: CASSLYPGQGDNEQFF.